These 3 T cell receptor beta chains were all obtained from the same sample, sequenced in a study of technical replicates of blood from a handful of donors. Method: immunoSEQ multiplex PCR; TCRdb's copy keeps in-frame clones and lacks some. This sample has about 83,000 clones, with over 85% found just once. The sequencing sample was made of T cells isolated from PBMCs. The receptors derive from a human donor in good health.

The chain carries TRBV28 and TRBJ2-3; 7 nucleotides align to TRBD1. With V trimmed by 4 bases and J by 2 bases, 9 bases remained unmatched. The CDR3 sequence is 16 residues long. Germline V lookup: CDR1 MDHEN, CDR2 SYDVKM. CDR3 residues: CASSSKGAPYTDTQYF. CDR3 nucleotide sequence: TGTGCCAGCAGTTCAAAGGGGGCCCCGTACACAGATACGCAGTATTTT.

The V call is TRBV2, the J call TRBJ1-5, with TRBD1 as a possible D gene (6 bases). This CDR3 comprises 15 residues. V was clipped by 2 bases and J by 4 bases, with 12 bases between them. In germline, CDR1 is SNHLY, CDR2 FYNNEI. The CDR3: CASSESRGWNQPQHF. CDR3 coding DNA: TGTGCCAGCAGTGAATCCAGGGGCTGGAATCAGCCCCAGCATTTT.

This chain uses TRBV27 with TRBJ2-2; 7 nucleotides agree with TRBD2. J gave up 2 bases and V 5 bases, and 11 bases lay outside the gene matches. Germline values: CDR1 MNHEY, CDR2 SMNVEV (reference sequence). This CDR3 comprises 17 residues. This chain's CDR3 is CASSLPLSGANTGELFF. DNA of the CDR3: TGTGCCAGCAGTCTCCCCCTGAGCGGGGCCAACACCGGGGAGCTGTTTTTT.